This TCR beta chain was captured in a study of blood T cell repertoires in COVID-19. For the study at large: The analysed material was cDNA or gDNA that came from T cells, B-cell-depleted T cells, or PBMCs.

The CDR3 length is 16 residues. In germline, CDR1 is KGHSH, CDR2 LQKENI. The J segment lost 4 bases and the V segment lost 2 bases, leaving 5 bases of the junction unmatched. In the original workflow: Estimation of nucleated cell counts relied on the amplification of reference gene primers. Using immunoSEQ multiplex PCR, the repertoire was profiled, and TCRdb retains in-frame clones only, with some absent. The V and J calls and clone size come from that table; D and trimming were worked out from the DNA. Seen here are 100,000 to 150,000 clones, 75% to 85% observed once, and the top ten hold 3.5% to 4%. This clone was found a few times.

The gene calls are TRBV18 and TRBJ2-2; TRBD1 matches 9 bases. Sequencing was done on a sample of peripheral blood. This clonotype originated in a woman aged 45-65 years with acute or convalescent COVID-19. The CDR3 DNA follows: TGTGCCAGCTCACCAAGGGGGACAGGGTCCACCGGGGAGCTGTTTTTT. It encodes CASSPRGTGSTGELFF.